The entry that follows covers one T cell receptor (beta chain) sequence. This CDR3 contains 15 residues. The V and J ends lost 3 bases and 6 bases, in that order; junction bases with no gene match: 7. Germline loops: CDR1 SGDLS, CDR2 YYNGEE. The data derive from a study of T cell changes during pregnancy in multiple sclerosis. Method: immunoSEQ multiplex PCR; TCRdb's copy keeps in-frame clones and lacks some. Of some 80,000 clones in the sample, over 90% were seen once. This receptor was obtained from a female donor with multiple sclerosis, enrolled in a pregnancy study. The chain carries TRBV9 and TRBJ1-4; 8 bases map to TRBD1. This material consisted of peripheral blood, taken in the second trimester of pregnancy. Here the CDR3 reads CASSERDRPYEKLFF. In DNA, the CDR3 is TGTGCCAGCAGCGAGAGGGACAGGCCATATGAAAAACTGTTTTTT.